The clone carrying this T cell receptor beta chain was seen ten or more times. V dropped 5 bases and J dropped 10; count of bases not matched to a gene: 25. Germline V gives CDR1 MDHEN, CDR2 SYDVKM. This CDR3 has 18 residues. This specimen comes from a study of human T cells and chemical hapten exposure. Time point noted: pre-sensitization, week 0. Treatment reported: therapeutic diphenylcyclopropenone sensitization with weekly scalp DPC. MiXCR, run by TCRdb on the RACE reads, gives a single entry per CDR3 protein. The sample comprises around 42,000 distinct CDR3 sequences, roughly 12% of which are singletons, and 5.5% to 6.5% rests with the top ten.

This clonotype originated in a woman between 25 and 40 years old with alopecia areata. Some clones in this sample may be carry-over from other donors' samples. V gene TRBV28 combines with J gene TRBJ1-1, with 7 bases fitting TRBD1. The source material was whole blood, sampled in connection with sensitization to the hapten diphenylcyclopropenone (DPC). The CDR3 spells CASSPWILNTGVGRGAFF. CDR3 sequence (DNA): TGTGCCAGCAGTCCCTGGATTTTGAACACAGGGGTGGGCCGCGGAGCTTTCTTT.